Detailed here is one T cell receptor beta chain. This sample stems from a study of blood T cell repertoires in COVID-19. Sequencing was performed with immunoSEQ multiplex PCR; in TCRdb, only in-frame clones are kept and a portion is missing. The data contain some 200,000 clones, approximately 90% of them singletons. The CDR3 totals 15 residues. CDR1 is SGDLS and CDR2 is YYNGEE in the germline V gene. The germline V and J ends were trimmed by 6 bases and 4 bases, with 16 bases remaining between them. The receptor was derived from a man aged 55 to 69 with active or convalescent COVID-19. The gene calls are TRBV9 and TRBJ2-2, with D tentatively TRBD2 (5 bases). The source material was peripheral blood. The CDR3 DNA sequence: TGTGCCAGCAACAATTTCGGGGTCGGCACCGGGGAGCTGTTTTTT. Protein product: CASNNFGVGTGELFF. Supplemented by reference TRBV9 and TRBJ2-2, the full variable domain reads DSGVTQTPKHLITATGQRVTLRCSPRSGDLSVYWYQQSLDQGLQFLIQYYNGEERAKGNILERFSAQQFPDLHSELNLSSLELGDSALYFCASNNFGVGTGELFFGEGSRLTVL.